One sample yielded the 18 T cell receptor beta chains listed below, sequenced in a study of T cells after yellow fever vaccination. TCRdb recomputed calls from the 5' RACE reads with MiXCR, one row per CDR3 protein. The top ten clones hold 15% to 20% of a sample with about 320,000 distinct CDR3 sequences, about 6.9% of them seen once. The sample consisted of PBMCs, taken about 49 days after the first yellow fever vaccination. The receptors originated from a man aged 18-30 years who received the YFV17D yellow fever vaccine.

This chain links TRBV5-1 with TRBJ2-2; the D is unclear. Germline lookup yields CDR1 SGHRS and CDR2 YFSETQ. The germline V and J ends were trimmed by 0 bases and 0 bases, with 12 bases remaining between them. The CDR3 loop spans 17 amino acids. The CDR3, as DNA: TGCGCCAGCAGCTTGGGCTGGGGTTCCGCGAACACCGGGGAGCTGTTTTTT. Translation gives CASSLGWGSANTGELFF. Filled out from reference TRBV5-1 and TRBJ2-2, the complete variable domain reads KAGVTQTPRYLIKTRGQQVTLSCSPISGHRSVSWYQQTPGQGLQFLFEYFSETQRNKGNFPGRFSGRQFSNSRSEMNVSTLELGDSALYLCASSLGWGSANTGELFFGEGSRLTVL.

This chain joins TRBV6-5 and TRBJ2-2; D unresolved. In germline, CDR1 is MNHEY, CDR2 SVGAGI. V was trimmed by 10 bases and J by 4 bases, leaving 10 bases between them. CDR3 length: 12 amino acids. The DNA of the CDR3 is TGTGCCATTAGGACGATCACCGGGGAGCTGTTTTTT. As protein: CAIRTITGELFF.

Only a few counts were recorded for this clonotype. The chain combines TRBV3-1 with TRBJ2-3, with TRBD2 matching 10 bases. The CDR3 length is 16 residues. Trimming at V came to 0 bases and at J to 3 bases, leaving 3 bases not matched to a gene. Looked up from germline, CDR1 is LGHDT and CDR2 is YNNKEL (reference sequence). The CDR3 loop reads CASSQEKGLATDTQYF. The CDR3 DNA reads TGTGCCAGCAGCCAAGAGAAGGGACTAGCGACAGATACGCAGTATTTT.

This chain uses TRBV20-1 with TRBJ2-3, with 9 bases aligning to TRBD1. Trimming cost V 6 bases and J 1 base; bases outside gene matches: 8. The germline gives CDR1 DFQATT, CDR2 SNEGSKA (reference sequence). The length of the CDR3 is 15 residues. DNA for the CDR3: TGCAGTGCCATCGGGGGACAGGGACGCACAGATACGCAGTATTTT. Translating it yields CSAIGGQGRTDTQYF.

V gene TRBV5-1 combines with J gene TRBJ2-5; 8 nucleotides match TRBD1. The ends lost 5 bases at V and 5 bases at J; junction bases unmatched: 8. In germline, CDR1 is SGHRS, CDR2 YFSETQ. CDR3 length: 14 residues. The CDR3 region has the DNA TGCGCCAGCAGGGTGGACAGGGATCTCGAGACCCAGTACTTC. Its protein is CASRVDRDLETQYF.

J is TRBJ2-2 and V is TRBV3-1; D is possibly TRBD1 (5 bases). The ends were cut back, 4 bases at V and 5 bases at J, with 17 bases in the middle. CDR1 LGHDT and CDR2 YNNKEL come from the germline V gene (reference sequence). The CDR3 loop spans 16 amino acids. The CDR3 nucleotides read TGTGCCAGCAGCCGTTGGAAGGGGTCCCCAACCGGGGAGCTGTTTTTT. Amino acid sequence: CASSRWKGSPTGELFF.

In its sample, this clonotype was seen a few times. The chain joins TRBV7-9 to TRBJ1-2, with D maybe TRBD1 (6 bases). The germline V gene has CDR1 SEHNR and CDR2 FQNEAQ (reference sequence). V lost 4 bases to trimming and J lost 6 bases, with 15 bases between them. The CDR3 length is 14 residues. This CDR3 reads CASSSYTGRDGYTF. The CDR3 nucleotides are TGTGCCAGCAGCTCTTACACAGGGAGGGATGGCTACACCTTC.

This clonotype turned up a few times. V is TRBV4-3 and J is TRBJ2-7; D perhaps matches TRBD2 (6 bases). This CDR3 has 17 residues. Germline lookup yields CDR1 LGHNA and CDR2 YSLEER. Trimming stripped 0 bases from V and 3 bases from J, with 18 bases between. The CDR3 nucleotides are TGCGCCAGCAGCCAAGATTTCTCCGGGACTCGTGTCTACGAGCAGTACTTC. Protein product: CASSQDFSGTRVYEQYF.

This clonotype was observed a few times. V and J are TRBV19 and TRBJ2-3; unclear D gene. Germline-derived CDR1 and CDR2 are LNHDA and SQIVND (reference sequence). V was clipped by 6 bases and J by 10 bases, with 5 bases between them. The CDR3 has 9 amino acids. The CDR3 DNA is TGTGCCAGTAGGCCTCCGCAGTATTTT. This codes for CASRPPQYF.

Ten or more counts support this clonotype. The chain is built from TRBV12-3 or TRBV12-4 and TRBJ2-1; 10 nucleotides line up with TRBD2. V trimming: 2 bases; J trimming: 4 bases; junction bases outside the gene matches: 2. The CDR3 is made up of 15 amino acids. CDR3 sequence reads: CASSLSSGGYNEQFF. The CDR3 region has the DNA TGTGCCAGCAGTTTATCTAGCGGGGGTTACAATGAGCAGTTCTTC.

The V and J genes are TRBV5-1 and TRBJ1-2; D perhaps matches TRBD1 (5 bases). V shed 7 bases and J shed 3 bases, with 16 bases lying between them. CDR3 size: 14 residues. Germline V CDR1 and CDR2: SGHRS, YFSETQ. CDR3 in DNA: TGCGCCAGCGCGAGGGAGTCAGGGTACTATGGCTACACCTTC. It is translated as CASARESGYYGYTF.

This clonotype was counted between two and nine times. The chain links TRBV25-1 to TRBJ2-2; D is possibly TRBD1 (5 bases). The CDR3 totals 13 residues. V lost 2 bases and J 8 bases, leaving 9 bases between the germline ends. Germline values: CDR1 MGHDK, CDR2 SYGVNS. CDR3 loop: CASSEQGWGELFF. Written as DNA, the CDR3 is TGTGCCAGCAGTGAACAGGGTTGGGGGGAGCTGTTTTTT.

The table lists this clonotype with many counts. The rearrangement joins TRBV6-1 to TRBJ2-5, with D unresolved. Trimming cost V 3 bases and J 4 bases, with 18 bases left between them. Germline CDR1 is MNHNS and CDR2 is SASEGT. The CDR3 runs 16 residues. The CDR3 region has the DNA TGTGCCAGCAGTGAGGGTTTGACCCTTCTCCTAGAGACCCAGTACTTC. Encoded protein: CASSEGLTLLLETQYF.

This clonotype was seen only a few times. The chain carries TRBV6-5 and TRBJ2-2; D possibly corresponds to TRBD2 (7 bases). CDR1 and CDR2 (germline): MNHEY, SVGAGI. The CDR3 extends over 18 amino acids. Trimming pared 0 bases from V and 5 bases from J, leaving 19 bases between. CDR3 protein: CASSYSGVRGAGTGELFF. The CDR3 DNA reads as TGTGCCAGCAGTTACTCGGGTGTCCGGGGGGCAGGAACCGGGGAGCTGTTTTTT.

This clonotype was detected a few times. The CDR3 is CASSQLQTGDEQYF. CDR3 in DNA: TGTGCCAGCAGCCAACTACAAACAGGGGACGAGCAGTACTTC. This sequence joins TRBV4-2 and TRBJ2-7, with TRBD1 matching over 7 bases. Germline CDR1 and CDR2: LGHNA and YNFKEQ. The J segment lost 5 bases and the V segment lost 2 bases, leaving 6 bases of the junction unmatched. There are 14 residues in the CDR3.

This clonotype was detected only a few times. This chain joins TRBV5-5 and TRBJ1-1, with D tentatively TRBD1 (5 bases). Trimming took off 4 bases at V and 8 bases at J, with 15 bases between the two ends. CDR1 is SGHKS and CDR2 is YYEKEE in the germline V gene (reference sequence). The CDR3 totals 13 residues. CDR3 in amino acids: CASSLRPGPEAFF. As DNA, the CDR3 is TGTGCCAGCAGCCTTCGTCCGGGGCCCGAAGCTTTCTTT.

This clonotype showed up just a few times. The CDR3 loop reads CASSPGGGGRTGELFF. DNA of the CDR3: TGTGCCAGCAGTCCGGGAGGGGGGGGCCGCACCGGGGAGCTGTTTTTT. The chain recombines TRBV11-2 with TRBJ2-2; the match to TRBD2 covers 8 bases. The V and J ends lost 6 bases and 4 bases, in that order; junction bases with no gene match: 10. The CDR3 length is 16 residues. Per the germline V gene, CDR1 is SGHAT and CDR2 is FQNNGV.

V gene TRBV4-2 combines with J gene TRBJ2-6; D is ambiguous. There are 16 residues in the CDR3. CDR1 and CDR2 from the germline V gene are LGHNA and YNFKEQ. Trimming stripped 4 bases from V and 1 base from J, with 11 bases between. The CDR3 DNA sequence: TGTGCCAGCAGCCCATTCGCCGATTCTGGGGCCAACGTCCTGACTTTC. This gives the protein CASSPFADSGANVLTF.